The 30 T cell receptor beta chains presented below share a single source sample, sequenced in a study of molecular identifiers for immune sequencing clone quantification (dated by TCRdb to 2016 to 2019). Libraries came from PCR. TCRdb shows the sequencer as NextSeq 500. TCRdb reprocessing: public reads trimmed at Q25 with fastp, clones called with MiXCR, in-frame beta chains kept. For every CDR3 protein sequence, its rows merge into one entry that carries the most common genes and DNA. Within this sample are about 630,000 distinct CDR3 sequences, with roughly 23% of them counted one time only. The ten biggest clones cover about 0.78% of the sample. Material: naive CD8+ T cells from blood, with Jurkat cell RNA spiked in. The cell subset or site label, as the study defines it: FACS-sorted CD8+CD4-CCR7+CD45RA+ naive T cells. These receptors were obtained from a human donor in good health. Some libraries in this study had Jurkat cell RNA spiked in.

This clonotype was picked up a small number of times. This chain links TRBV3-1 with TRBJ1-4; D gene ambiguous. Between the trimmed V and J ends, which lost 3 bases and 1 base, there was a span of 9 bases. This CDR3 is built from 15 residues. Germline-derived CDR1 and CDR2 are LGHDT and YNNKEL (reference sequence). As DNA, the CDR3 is TGTGCCAGCAGCCATCTGGCTGTAACTAATGAAAAACTGTTTTTT. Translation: CASSHLAVTNEKLFF.

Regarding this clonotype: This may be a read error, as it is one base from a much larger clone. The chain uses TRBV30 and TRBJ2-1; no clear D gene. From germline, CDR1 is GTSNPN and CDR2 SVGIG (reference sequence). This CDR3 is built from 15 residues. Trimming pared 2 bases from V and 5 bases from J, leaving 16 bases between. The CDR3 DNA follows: TGTGCCTGGAGTACCTTAGGATACCCCCACAATGAGCAGTTCTTC. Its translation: CAWSTLGYPHNEQFF. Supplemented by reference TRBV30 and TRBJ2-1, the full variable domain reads SQTIHQWPATLVQPVGSPLSLECTVEGTSNPNLYWYRQAAGRGLQLLFYSVGIGQISSEVPQNLSASRPQDRQFILSSKKLLLSDSGFYLCAWSTLGYPHNEQFFGPGTRLTVL.

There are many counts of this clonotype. In DNA, the CDR3 is TGCAGCGTTCTCGCGGGAACCTCCTACGAGCAGTACTTC. Translating it yields CSVLAGTSYEQYF. The chain carries TRBV29-1 and TRBJ2-7; possible D gene TRBD2, 6 bases. The germline V and J ends were trimmed by 5 bases and 0 bases, with 11 bases remaining between them. In germline, CDR1 is SQVTM, CDR2 ANQGSEA. The CDR3 spans 13 residues.

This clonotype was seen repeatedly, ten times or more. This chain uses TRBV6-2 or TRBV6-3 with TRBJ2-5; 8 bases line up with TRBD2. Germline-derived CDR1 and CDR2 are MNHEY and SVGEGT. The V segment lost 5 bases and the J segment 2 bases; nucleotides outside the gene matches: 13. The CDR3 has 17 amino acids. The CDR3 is CASSQSRVAGPQETQYF. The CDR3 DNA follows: TGTGCCAGCAGTCAGAGCCGGGTAGCGGGGCCGCAAGAGACCCAGTACTTC.

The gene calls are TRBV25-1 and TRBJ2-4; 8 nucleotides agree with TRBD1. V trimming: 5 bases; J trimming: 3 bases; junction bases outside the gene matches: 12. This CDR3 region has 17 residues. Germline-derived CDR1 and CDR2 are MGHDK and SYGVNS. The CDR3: CASSSLDRADGKNIQYF. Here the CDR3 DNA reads TGTGCCAGCAGTTCCTTGGACAGGGCCGATGGCAAAAACATTCAGTACTTC.

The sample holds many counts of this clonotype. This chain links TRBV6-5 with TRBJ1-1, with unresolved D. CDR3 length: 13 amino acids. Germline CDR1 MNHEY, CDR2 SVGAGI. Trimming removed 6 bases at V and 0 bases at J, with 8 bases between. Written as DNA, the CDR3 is TGTGCCAGCAGAAACCAAGTGAACACTGAAGCTTTCTTT. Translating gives CASRNQVNTEAFF.

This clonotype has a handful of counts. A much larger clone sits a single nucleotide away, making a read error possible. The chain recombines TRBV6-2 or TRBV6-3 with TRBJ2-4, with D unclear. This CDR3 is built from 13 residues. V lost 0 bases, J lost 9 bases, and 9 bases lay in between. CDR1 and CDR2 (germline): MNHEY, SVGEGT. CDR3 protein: CASSYSSVIIQYF. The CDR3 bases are TGTGCCAGCAGTTACTCCTCAGTAATCATTCAGTACTTC.

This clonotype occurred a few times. The CDR3 bases are TGTGCCAGCAGTTTACTCCTGGCAGGGGGGGGAACTGAAGCTTTCTTT. Its protein product is CASSLLLAGGGTEAFF. V and J are TRBV27 and TRBJ1-1; 7 bases align to TRBD1. The germline CDR1 and CDR2 sequences are MNHEY and SMNVEV (reference sequence). The V gene end was trimmed by 2 bases and the J gene end by 5 bases; junction bases not matched to a gene: 11. The CDR3 covers 16 residues.

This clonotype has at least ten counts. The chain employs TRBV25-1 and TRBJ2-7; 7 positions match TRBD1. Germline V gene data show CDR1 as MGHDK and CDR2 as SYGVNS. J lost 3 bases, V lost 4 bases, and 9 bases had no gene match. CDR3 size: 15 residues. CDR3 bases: TGTGCCAGCAGTGGCCTGACAGGGTCGAACTACGAGCAGTACTTC. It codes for CASSGLTGSNYEQYF.

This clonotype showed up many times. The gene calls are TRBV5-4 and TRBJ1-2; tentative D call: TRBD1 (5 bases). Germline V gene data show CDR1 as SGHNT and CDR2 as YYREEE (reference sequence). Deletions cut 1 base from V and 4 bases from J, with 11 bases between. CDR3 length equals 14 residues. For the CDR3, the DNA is TGTGCCAGCAGCTTGCAGGGATCGGCCTATGGCTACACCTTC. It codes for CASSLQGSAYGYTF.

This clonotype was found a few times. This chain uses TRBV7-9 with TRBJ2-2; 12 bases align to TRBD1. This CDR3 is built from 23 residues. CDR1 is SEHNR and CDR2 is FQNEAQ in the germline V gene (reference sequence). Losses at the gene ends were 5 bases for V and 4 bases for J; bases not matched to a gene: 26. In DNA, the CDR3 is TGTGCCAGCAGCCAATCCGGGACAGGGGGCGCGGAAGCGGGAGGGCCCATCACCGGGGAGCTGTTTTTT. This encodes CASSQSGTGGAEAGGPITGELFF.

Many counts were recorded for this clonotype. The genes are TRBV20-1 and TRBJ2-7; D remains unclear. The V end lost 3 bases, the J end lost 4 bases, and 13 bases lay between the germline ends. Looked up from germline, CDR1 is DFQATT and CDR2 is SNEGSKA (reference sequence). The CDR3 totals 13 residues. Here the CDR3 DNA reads TGCAGTGCTAGGATTCGCGGTTTGTACGAGCAGTACTTC. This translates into CSARIRGLYEQYF.

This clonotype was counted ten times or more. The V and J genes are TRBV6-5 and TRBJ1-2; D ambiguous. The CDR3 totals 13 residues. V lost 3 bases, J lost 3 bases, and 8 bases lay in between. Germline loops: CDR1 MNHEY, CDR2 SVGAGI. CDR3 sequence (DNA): TGTGCCAGCAGTTATAGGACGTACTATGGCTACACCTTC. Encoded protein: CASSYRTYYGYTF.

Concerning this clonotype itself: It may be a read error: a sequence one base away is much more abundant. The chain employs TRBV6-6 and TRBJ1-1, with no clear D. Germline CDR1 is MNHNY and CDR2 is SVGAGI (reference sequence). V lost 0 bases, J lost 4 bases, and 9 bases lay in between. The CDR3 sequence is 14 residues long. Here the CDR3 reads CASSYSWEGTEAFF. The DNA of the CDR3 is TGTGCCAGCAGTTACTCGTGGGAAGGCACTGAAGCTTTCTTT.

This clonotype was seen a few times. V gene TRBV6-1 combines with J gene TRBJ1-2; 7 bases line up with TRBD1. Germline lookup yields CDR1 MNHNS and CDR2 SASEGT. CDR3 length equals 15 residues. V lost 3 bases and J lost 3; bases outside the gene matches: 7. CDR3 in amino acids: CASSENGQVHYGYTF. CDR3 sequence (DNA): TGTGCCAGCAGTGAGAACGGACAGGTTCACTATGGCTACACCTTC.

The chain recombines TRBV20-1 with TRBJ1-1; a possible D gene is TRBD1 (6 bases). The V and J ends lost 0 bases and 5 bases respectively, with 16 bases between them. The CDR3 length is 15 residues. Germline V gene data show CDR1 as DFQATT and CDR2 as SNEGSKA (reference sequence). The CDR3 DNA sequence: TGCAGTGCTAGAGACCCTTTCAGGGGCGGAACTGAAGCTTTCTTT. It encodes CSARDPFRGGTEAFF.

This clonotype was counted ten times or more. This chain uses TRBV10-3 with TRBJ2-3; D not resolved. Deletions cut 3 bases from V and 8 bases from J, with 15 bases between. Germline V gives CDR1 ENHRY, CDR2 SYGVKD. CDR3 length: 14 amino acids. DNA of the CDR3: TGTGCCATCAGTGATCCAGCCCAACTGGGTACGCAGTATTTT. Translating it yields CAISDPAQLGTQYF.

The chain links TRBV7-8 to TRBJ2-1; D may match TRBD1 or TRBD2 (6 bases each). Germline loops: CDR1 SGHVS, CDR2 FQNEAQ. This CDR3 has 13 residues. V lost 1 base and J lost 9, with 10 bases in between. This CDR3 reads CASSLVGGSEQFF. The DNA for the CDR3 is TGTGCCAGCAGCTTAGTCGGGGGCAGTGAGCAGTTCTTC.

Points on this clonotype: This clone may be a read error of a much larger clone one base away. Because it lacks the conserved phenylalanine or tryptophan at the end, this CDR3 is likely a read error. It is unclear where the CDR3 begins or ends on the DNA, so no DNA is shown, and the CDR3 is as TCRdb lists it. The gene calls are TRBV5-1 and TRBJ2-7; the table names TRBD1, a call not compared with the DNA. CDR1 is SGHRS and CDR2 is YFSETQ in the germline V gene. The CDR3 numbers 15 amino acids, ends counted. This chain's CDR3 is CASSLGMGVVYEQYL.

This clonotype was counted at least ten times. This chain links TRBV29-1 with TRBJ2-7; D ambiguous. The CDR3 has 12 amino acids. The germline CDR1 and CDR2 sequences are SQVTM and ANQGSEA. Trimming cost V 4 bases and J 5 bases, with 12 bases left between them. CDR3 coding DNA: TGCAGCGTTGGAGGTCAGGAAAACGAGCAGTACTTC. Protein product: CSVGGQENEQYF.

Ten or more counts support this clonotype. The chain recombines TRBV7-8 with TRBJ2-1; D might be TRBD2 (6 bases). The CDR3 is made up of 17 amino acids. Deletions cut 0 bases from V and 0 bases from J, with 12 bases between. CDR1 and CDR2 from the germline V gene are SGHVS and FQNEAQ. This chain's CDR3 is CASSLAVGGLSYNEQFF. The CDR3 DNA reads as TGTGCCAGCAGCTTAGCTGTCGGGGGACTCTCCTACAATGAGCAGTTCTTC.

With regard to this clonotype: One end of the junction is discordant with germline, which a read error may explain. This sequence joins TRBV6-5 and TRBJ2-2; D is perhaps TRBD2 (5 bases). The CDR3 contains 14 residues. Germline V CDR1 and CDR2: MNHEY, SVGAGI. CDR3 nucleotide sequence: TGTGCCAGCAGTTACCTGGGTAGCGCCGGGGAGCTGCTTTTT. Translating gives CASSYLGSAGELLF.

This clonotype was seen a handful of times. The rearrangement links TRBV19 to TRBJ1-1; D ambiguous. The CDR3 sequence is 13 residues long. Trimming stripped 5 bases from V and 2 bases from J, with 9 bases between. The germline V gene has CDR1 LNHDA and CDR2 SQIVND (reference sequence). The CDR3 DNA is TGTGCCAGTAGTGTTTACAGTAACACTGAAGCTTTCTTT. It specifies CASSVYSNTEAFF.

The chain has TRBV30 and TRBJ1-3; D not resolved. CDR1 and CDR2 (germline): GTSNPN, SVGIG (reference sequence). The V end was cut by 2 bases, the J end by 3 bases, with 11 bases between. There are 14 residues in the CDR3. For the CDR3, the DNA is TGTGCCTGGAGTCCTACGATTCGTGGAAACACCATATATTTT. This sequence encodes CAWSPTIRGNTIYF.

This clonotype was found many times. The CDR3 nucleotides read TGTGCCTGGAGTAGTGGGACTTCGTCCTACAATGAGCAGTTCTTC. It yields the protein CAWSSGTSSYNEQFF. The genes are TRBV30 and TRBJ2-1, with D perhaps TRBD2 (6 bases). Trimming cost V 2 bases and J 1 base, with 12 bases left between them. Germline V gene lookup returns CDR1 GTSNPN and CDR2 SVGIG (reference sequence). The CDR3 length is 15 residues.

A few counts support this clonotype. The CDR3 reads CASSTTGSEQFF. In DNA form, the CDR3 reads TGTGCCAGCAGTACGACAGGAAGTGAGCAGTTCTTC. The chain is built from TRBV27 and TRBJ2-1, with D maybe TRBD1 (6 bases). The CDR3 runs 12 residues. Germline loops: CDR1 MNHEY, CDR2 SMNVEV (reference sequence). V lost 5 bases and J 9 bases, leaving 11 bases between the germline ends.

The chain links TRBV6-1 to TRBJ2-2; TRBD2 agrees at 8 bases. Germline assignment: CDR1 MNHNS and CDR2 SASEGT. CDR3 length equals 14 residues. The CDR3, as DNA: TGTGCTTCCAGACTAGCGAGATTCACCGGGGAGCTGTTTTTT. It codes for CASRLARFTGELFF.

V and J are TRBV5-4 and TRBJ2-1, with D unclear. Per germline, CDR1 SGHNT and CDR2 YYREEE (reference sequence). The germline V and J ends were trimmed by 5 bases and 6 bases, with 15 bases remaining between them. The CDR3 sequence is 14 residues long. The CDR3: CASRQNPETNEQFF. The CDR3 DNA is TGTGCCAGCAGACAAAACCCGGAAACCAATGAGCAGTTCTTC.

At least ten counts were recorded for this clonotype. CDR3 loop: CATKSPTGNEKLFF. CDR3 bases: TGTGCCACCAAGAGCCCAACAGGGAATGAAAAACTGTTTTTT. V gene TRBV12-3 or TRBV12-4 combines with J gene TRBJ1-4; D possibly corresponds to TRBD1 (6 bases). The germline V and J ends were trimmed by 10 bases and 5 bases, with 17 bases remaining between them. The CDR3 length is 14 residues.

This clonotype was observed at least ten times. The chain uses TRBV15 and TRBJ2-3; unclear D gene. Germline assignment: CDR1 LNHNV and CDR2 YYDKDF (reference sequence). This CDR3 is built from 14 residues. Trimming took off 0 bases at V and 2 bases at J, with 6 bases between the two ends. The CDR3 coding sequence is TGTGCCACCAGCAGAGAAACAACCACAGATACGCAGTATTTT. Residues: CATSRETTTDTQYF.